The sequence of this T cell receptor beta chain was determined in a study of shared T cell receptors in the human thymus. Profiling relied on immunoSEQ multiplex PCR, and the TCRdb table lists in-frame clones only, not all of them. The sample holds 700,000 or so clones; roughly 88% are singletons and the top ten take over 0.008%. Trimming cost V 3 bases and J 12 bases; bases outside gene matches: 22. Per germline, CDR1 MNHEY and CDR2 SMNVEV (reference sequence). This CDR3 is 18 amino acids long. These same records also appear under a second study, on human thymus T cells.

V gene TRBV27 combines with J gene TRBJ1-4; 7 bases match TRBD1. The sample was thymocytes. The clonotype originates from a girl under two years old with a congenital heart defect. The CDR3 nucleotides are TGTGCCAGCAGTTTGAGACAGGGCAGGGGATTAAATAGGTCGGAACTGTTTTTT. It encodes CASSLRQGRGLNRSELFF.